Listed here are 20 T cell receptor beta chains from one sample, sequenced in a study of CD8 T cells in Susac syndrome. Random hexamers primed reverse transcription of about 0.45 to 1 ug RNA. TCRdb passed the immunoSEQ multiplex PCR reads through MiXCR, listing each CDR3 protein once. The sample carries about 400,000 distinct CDR3 sequences, 75% to 90% recorded once. The sequencing input was CD8+ T cells from PBMCs. Source of these receptors: a human donor with multiple sclerosis.

This clonotype was picked up a small number of times. The chain couples TRBV6-1 to TRBJ1-2; a possible D gene is TRBD1 (6 bases). Germline values: CDR1 MNHNS, CDR2 SASEGT. Trimming took 7 bases from V and 5 from J, leaving 14 bases between them. The CDR3 consists of 13 residues. Here the CDR3 reads CASTLDRIYGYTF. CDR3 bases: TGTGCCAGCACCTTAGACAGGATTTATGGCTACACCTTC.

V and J are TRBV5-1 and TRBJ2-5; D is unresolved. The germline V and J ends were trimmed by 0 bases and 0 bases, with 6 bases remaining between them. This CDR3 spans 14 amino acids. CDR1 is SGHRS, CDR2 YFSETQ, per germline. The CDR3 sequence is CASSLEGNQETQYF. The CDR3 region has the DNA TGCGCCAGCAGCTTGGAAGGGAACCAAGAGACCCAGTACTTC.

The chain employs TRBV27 and TRBJ2-7; D gene uncertain. V was clipped by 2 bases and J by 3 bases, with 8 bases between them. This CDR3 is built from 13 residues. CDR1 MNHEY and CDR2 SMNVEV come from the germline V gene (reference sequence). The CDR3 DNA is TGTGCCAGCAGTTTAGGTGTAGACTACGAGCAGTACTTC. This sequence encodes CASSLGVDYEQYF.

The J gene is TRBJ2-2, the V gene TRBV19; TRBD2 aligns across 8 bases. The CDR3 extends over 15 amino acids. The germline gives CDR1 LNHDA, CDR2 SQIVND (reference sequence). The V segment lost 4 bases and the J segment 4 bases; nucleotides outside the gene matches: 5. CDR3 in DNA: TGTGCCAGTAGTAGGCCAGCGGGAGCCACCGGGGAGCTGTTTTTT. It specifies CASSRPAGATGELFF.

The chain recombines TRBV7-9 with TRBJ2-3; TRBD1 aligns across 12 bases. The CDR3 runs to 14 residues. The V and J ends lost 8 bases and 4 bases, in that order; junction bases with no gene match: 4. Germline lookup yields CDR1 SEHNR and CDR2 FQNEAQ (reference sequence). CDR3 region: CASLWDRGPDTQYF. CDR3 bases: TGTGCCAGCTTATGGGACAGGGGGCCAGATACGCAGTATTTT.

This clonotype has a single count. The chain links TRBV30 to TRBJ2-1, with D possibly being TRBD1 (5 bases). CDR1 is GTSNPN, CDR2 SVGIG, per germline (reference sequence). The V end was cut by 2 bases, the J end by 5 bases, with 13 bases between. CDR3 length: 14 residues. In nucleotides, the CDR3 is TGTGCCTGGAGTTTGGAGCAGGGCAACAATGAGCAGTTCTTC. It specifies CAWSLEQGNNEQFF.

The V call is TRBV2, the J call TRBJ2-7; no clear D gene. Per the germline V gene, CDR1 is SNHLY and CDR2 is FYNNEI. Trimming shortened V by 0 bases and J by 3 bases, and 6 bases separated the two germline ends. This CDR3 is built from 13 residues. CDR3 DNA: TGTGCCAGCAGTGAAGCCCCCGTCTACGAGCAGTACTTC. As protein: CASSEAPVYEQYF.

The chain recombines TRBV29-1 with TRBJ2-6; D possibly corresponds to TRBD2 (6 bases). The V end was cut by 5 bases, the J end by 1 base, with 12 bases between. The CDR3 consists of 15 residues. CDR1 is SQVTM, CDR2 ANQGSEA, per germline. Here the CDR3 reads CSVHGGGSGANVLTF. In DNA form, the CDR3 reads TGCAGCGTTCATGGGGGAGGTTCTGGGGCCAACGTCCTGACTTTC.

This sequence joins TRBV3-1 and TRBJ1-1; D possibly corresponds to TRBD1 (6 bases). The ends were cut back, 0 bases at V and 2 bases at J, with 10 bases in the middle. The CDR3 consists of 15 residues. Germline values: CDR1 LGHDT, CDR2 YNNKEL (reference sequence). CDR3 amino acids: CASSQEPGTNTEAFF. The CDR3 DNA is TGTGCCAGCAGCCAAGAGCCCGGGACAAACACTGAAGCTTTCTTT.

This rearrangement joins TRBV27 to TRBJ2-5, with a possible D match to TRBD1 (6 bases). The CDR3 sequence is 12 residues long. From germline, CDR1 is MNHEY and CDR2 SMNVEV (reference sequence). Trimming removed 10 bases at V and 5 bases at J, with 14 bases between. DNA of the CDR3: TGTGCCACCCGAGGGGGTTGGGAGACCCAGTACTTC. This gives the protein CATRGGWETQYF.

This clonotype appeared a few times. Compared with germline, one end of the junction differs, possibly owing to a read error. The V and J genes are TRBV4-1 and TRBJ2-7; TRBD1 matches 9 bases. Germline V CDR1 and CDR2: MGHRA, YSYEKL. The CDR3 contains 14 residues. The CDR3 sequence is CASSQGQGSYEQYF. The CDR3 DNA reads TGTGCCAGTAGCCAGGGACAGGGTTCCTACGAGCAGTACTTC.

The chain couples TRBV6-5 to TRBJ2-7, with D perhaps matching TRBD1 or TRBD2 (5 bases each). Germline-derived CDR1 and CDR2 are MNHEY and SVGAGI. This CDR3 is built from 14 residues. The V and J ends lost 2 bases and 3 bases respectively, with 11 bases between them. The CDR3: CASSYAGTYYEQYF. As DNA, the CDR3 is TGTGCCAGCAGTTACGCCGGGACCTACTACGAGCAGTACTTC.

The table lists this clonotype with a few counts. V gene TRBV7-9 combines with J gene TRBJ2-1; D remains ambiguous. The germline V gene encodes CDR1 SEHNR and CDR2 FQNEAQ (reference sequence). This CDR3 has 12 residues. Trimming took 2 bases from V and 9 from J, leaving 8 bases between them. CDR3 sequence: CASSLSGSEQFF. The DNA of the CDR3 is TGTGCCAGCAGCTTATCAGGTAGTGAGCAGTTCTTC.

This chain joins TRBV5-1 and TRBJ2-1, with D possibly being TRBD2 (5 bases). The V and J ends lost 2 bases and 10 bases respectively, with 13 bases between them. This CDR3 has 13 amino acids. Per germline, CDR1 SGHRS and CDR2 YFSETQ. CDR3 nucleotides: TGCGCCAGCAGCTTTGGCCTAGCACCCGAGCAGTTCTTC. This sequence encodes CASSFGLAPEQFF.

The chain uses TRBV6-1 and TRBJ2-1; TRBD2 matches 9 bases. Germline-derived CDR1 and CDR2 are MNHNS and SASEGT. The CDR3 covers 14 residues. After removal of 6 bases from V and 5 bases from J, the junction contained 5 bases not matched to a gene. The chain's CDR3 is CASRGLAGNNEQFF. The CDR3 DNA follows: TGTGCCAGCAGGGGGCTAGCGGGAAACAATGAGCAGTTCTTC.

In its sample, this clonotype was seen a few times. The chain recombines TRBV6-1 with TRBJ2-1; D unclear. Trimming cost V 5 bases and J 1 base, with 6 bases left between them. Germline values: CDR1 MNHNS, CDR2 SASEGT. The CDR3 extends over 13 amino acids. Here the CDR3 DNA reads TGTGCCAGCAGTCCCACATCCTACAATGAGCAGTTCTTC. As protein: CASSPTSYNEQFF.

The chain links TRBV3-1 to TRBJ2-2; 11 nucleotides match TRBD2. The CDR3 length is 19 residues. The trim removed 0 bases at V and 0 bases at J, leaving 6 bases unmatched. CDR1 LGHDT and CDR2 YNNKEL come from the germline V gene (reference sequence). This CDR3 reads CASSQDLGLAGTNTGELFF. The CDR3 DNA is TGTGCCAGCAGCCAAGATCTAGGACTAGCGGGTACGAACACCGGGGAGCTGTTTTTT.

The rearrangement links TRBV3-1 to TRBJ2-1; 7 nucleotides line up with TRBD1. V shed 5 bases and J 4 bases; nucleotides not matched to a gene: 5. The CDR3 totals 14 residues. Germline V CDR1 and CDR2: LGHDT, YNNKEL (reference sequence). CDR3 sequence reads: CASSDTDRYNEQFF. In DNA, the CDR3 is TGTGCCAGCAGCGACACGGACAGGTACAATGAGCAGTTCTTC.

This sequence joins TRBV6-5 and TRBJ2-1; D remains ambiguous. The length of the CDR3 is 14 residues. The germline gives CDR1 MNHEY, CDR2 SVGAGI. The V and J ends lost 0 bases and 6 bases respectively, with 9 bases between them. The CDR3 protein is CASSYSGSGNEQFF. In DNA, the CDR3 is TGTGCCAGCAGTTACTCGGGGTCTGGCAATGAGCAGTTCTTC.

V gene TRBV10-3 combines with J gene TRBJ2-7; 9 nucleotides line up with TRBD2. Germline-derived CDR1 and CDR2 are ENHRY and SYGVKD. CDR3 length: 14 residues. V dropped 5 bases and J dropped 2; count of bases not matched to a gene: 4. CDR3 sequence (DNA): TGTGCCATCAGTCCAGAGCGGGAGGCCTACGAGCAGTACTTC. As protein: CAISPEREAYEQYF.